The 13 T cell receptor beta chains listed next were all sequenced from one sample in a study of T-cell memory formation after mild COVID-19. TCRdb reprocessed the 5' RACE reads via MiXCR and lists one record per CDR3 protein. The data contain 190,000 or so distinct CDR3 sequences, around 25% of them singletons. Sequenced input: PBMCs or a T cell subset sorted from them (not recorded which). The receptors originated from an adult woman who had mild COVID-19 (a few samples of this study predate the infection). Cell type and time point are not known.

Only a few counts were recorded for this clonotype. V usage is TRBV4-3 and J usage is TRBJ2-4; D uncertain. Germline V gene lookup returns CDR1 LGHNA and CDR2 YSLEER. The CDR3 has 16 amino acids. The V and J ends lost 0 bases and 0 bases respectively, with 9 bases between them. Here the CDR3 reads CASSQDLGLAKNIQYF. The CDR3 DNA is TGCGCCAGCAGCCAAGATTTAGGCCTAGCCAAAAACATTCAGTACTTC.

The chain employs TRBV4-1 and TRBJ1-1; weak D call: TRBD1 (5 bases). CDR1 is MGHRA and CDR2 is YSYEKL in the germline V gene. The CDR3 is 14 residues long. The germline V and J ends were trimmed by 1 base and 3 bases, with 9 bases remaining between them. The CDR3 nucleotides read TGCGCCAGCAGCCAAGGACGGGGGGACACTGAAGCTTTCTTT. Translated, it gives CASSQGRGDTEAFF.

This clonotype was found a few times. The rearrangement links TRBV3-1 to TRBJ2-1; 7 bases line up with TRBD1. The CDR3 has 14 residues. Per the germline V gene, CDR1 is LGHDT and CDR2 is YNNKEL (reference sequence). With 6 bases clipped from V and 9 bases from J, the junction kept 11 bases outside the gene matches. The CDR3 spells CASRDKQGIAEQFF. CDR3 sequence (DNA): TGTGCCAGCAGGGACAAACAGGGGATTGCTGAGCAGTTCTTC.

J is TRBJ1-4 and V is TRBV21-1. TRBV21-1 has pseudogene status. The CDR3 covers 14 residues. In nucleotides, the CDR3 is TGTGCCAGCGCCTCCAGGGAGGGCGGTGAAAAACTGTTTTTT. This translates into CASASREGGEKLFF.

This clonotype was detected only a few times. This chain uses TRBV7-8 with TRBJ2-7; 7 bases map to TRBD2. Germline CDR1 SGHVS, CDR2 FQNEAQ. After removal of 1 base from V and 3 bases from J, the junction contained 6 bases not matched to a gene. This CDR3 comprises 15 residues. The CDR3 sequence: CASSLGGRAVYEQYF. The CDR3 DNA sequence: TGTGCCAGCAGCTTAGGAGGGAGGGCCGTCTACGAGCAGTACTTC. Together with reference TRBV7-8 and TRBJ2-7, the CDR3 gives the full variable domain: GAGVSQSPRYKVAKRGQDVALRCDPISGHVSLFWYQQALGQGPEFLTYFQNEAQLDKSGLPSDRFFAERPEGSVSTLKIQRTQQEDSAVYLCASSLGGRAVYEQYFGPGTRLTVT.

The V gene is TRBV9, the J gene TRBJ2-5; 9 bases are shared with TRBD1. Germline V gene data show CDR1 as SGDLS and CDR2 as YYNGEE. The CDR3 has 15 residues. Losses at the gene ends were 1 base for V and 4 bases for J; bases not matched to a gene: 5. The CDR3 DNA reads as TGTGCCAGCAGCGTAAGGAGGGACAGGGTAGAGACCCAGTACTTC. Protein sequence: CASSVRRDRVETQYF.

This clonotype was counted between two and nine times. V gene TRBV11-2 combines with J gene TRBJ2-3; TRBD2 aligns across 15 bases. This CDR3 has 18 amino acids. V gave up 5 bases and J gave up 5 bases; unmatched junction bases: 11. CDR1 is SGHAT and CDR2 is FQNNGV in the germline V gene. In DNA, the CDR3 is TGTGCCAGCAGCATGGGACTAGCGGGAGGCCTATGGGTAGATACGCAGTATTTT. As protein: CASSMGLAGGLWVDTQYF.

This chain links TRBV2 with TRBJ1-1; D is possibly TRBD1 (5 bases). The germline V gene has CDR1 SNHLY and CDR2 FYNNEI. CDR3 length equals 15 residues. Between the trimmed V and J ends, which lost 7 bases and 5 bases, there was a span of 20 bases. The CDR3, as DNA: TGTGCCAGCATTAGGGGCAACATGGGGCTAACTGAAGCTTTCTTT. It yields the protein CASIRGNMGLTEAFF.

The chain couples TRBV7-3 to TRBJ2-3, with TRBD2 identical over 7 bases. The CDR3 covers 15 residues. The germline V gene has CDR1 SGHTA and CDR2 FQGTGA. V lost 3 bases, J lost 2 bases, and 5 bases stayed unmatched. DNA for the CDR3: TGTGCCAGCAGCTTTACGGGAGGACCCACAGATACGCAGTATTTT. Its protein is CASSFTGGPTDTQYF.

The rearrangement joins TRBV4-1 to TRBJ1-2; weak D call: TRBD1 (6 bases). The ends were cut back, 1 base at V and 4 bases at J, with 13 bases in the middle. The length of the CDR3 is 15 residues. Germline CDR1 is MGHRA and CDR2 is YSYEKL. The CDR3 region is CASSQGTVEPYGYTF. The DNA for the CDR3 is TGCGCCAGCAGCCAAGGGACAGTGGAACCCTATGGCTACACCTTC.

The gene calls are TRBV11-2 and TRBJ2-7; tentative D call: TRBD2 (6 bases). The V gene lost 4 bases and the J gene lost 4 bases, with 14 bases spanning the gap. CDR1 and CDR2 (germline): SGHAT, FQNNGV. The CDR3 length is 14 residues. DNA of the CDR3: TGTGCCAGCAGCTCCGGAACGGAGGGGTACGAGCAGTACTTC. This encodes CASSSGTEGYEQYF.

This clonotype was recorded only once. Here the CDR3 reads CASSQDFWTANTEAFF. CDR3 bases: TGTGCCAGCAGCCAAGATTTTTGGACAGCGAACACTGAAGCTTTCTTT. The V call is TRBV3-1, the J call TRBJ1-1, with D possibly TRBD1 on 6 matching bases. V was pared by 0 bases and J by 1 base, with 12 bases between. Per germline, CDR1 LGHDT and CDR2 YNNKEL (reference sequence). This CDR3 is built from 16 residues.

In this sample, this clonotype turned up a few times. The genes are TRBV28 and TRBJ2-5; 15 bases fit TRBD2. CDR3 length: 19 residues. The V gene's germline CDR1 is MDHEN and CDR2 SYDVKM. V lost 6 bases to trimming and J lost 5 bases; unmatched junction nucleotides: 16. The CDR3 bases are TGTGCCAGCAGCCCCGAACCGGGACTAGCGGGAGGTCGGGGTGAGACCCAGTACTTC. The encoded protein is CASSPEPGLAGGRGETQYF.